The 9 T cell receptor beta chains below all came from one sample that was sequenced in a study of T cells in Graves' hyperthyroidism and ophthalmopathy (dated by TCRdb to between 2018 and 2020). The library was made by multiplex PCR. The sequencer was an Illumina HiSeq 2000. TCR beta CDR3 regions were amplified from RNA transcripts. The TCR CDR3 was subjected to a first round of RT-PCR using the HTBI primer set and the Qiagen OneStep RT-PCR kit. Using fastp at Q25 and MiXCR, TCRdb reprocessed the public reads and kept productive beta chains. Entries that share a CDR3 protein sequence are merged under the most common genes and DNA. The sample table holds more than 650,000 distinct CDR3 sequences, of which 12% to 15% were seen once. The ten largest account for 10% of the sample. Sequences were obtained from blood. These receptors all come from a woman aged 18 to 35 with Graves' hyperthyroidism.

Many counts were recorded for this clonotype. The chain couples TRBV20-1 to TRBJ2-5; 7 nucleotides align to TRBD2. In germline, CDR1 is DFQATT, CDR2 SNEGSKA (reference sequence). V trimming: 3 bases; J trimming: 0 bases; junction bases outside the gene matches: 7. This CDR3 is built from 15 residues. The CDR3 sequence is CSARAPSGHQETQYF. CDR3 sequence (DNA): TGCAGTGCTAGGGCCCCTAGCGGACACCAAGAGACCCAGTACTTC.

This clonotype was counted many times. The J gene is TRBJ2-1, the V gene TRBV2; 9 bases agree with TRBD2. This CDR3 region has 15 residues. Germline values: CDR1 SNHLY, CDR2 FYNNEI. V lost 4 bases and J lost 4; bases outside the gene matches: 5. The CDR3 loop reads CASSAGLALYNEQFF. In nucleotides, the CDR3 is TGTGCCAGCAGTGCGGGACTAGCACTATACAATGAGCAGTTCTTC. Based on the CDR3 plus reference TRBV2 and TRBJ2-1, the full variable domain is EPEVTQTPSHQVTQMGQEVILRCVPISNHLYFYWYRQILGQKVEFLVSFYNNEISEKSEIFDDQFSVERPDGSNFTLKIRSTKLEDSAMYFCASSAGLALYNEQFFGPGTRLTVL.

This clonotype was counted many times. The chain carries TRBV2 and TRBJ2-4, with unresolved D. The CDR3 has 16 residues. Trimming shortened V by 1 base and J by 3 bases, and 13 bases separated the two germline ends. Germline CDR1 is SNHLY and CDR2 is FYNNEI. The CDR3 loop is CASSEGSYSRKNIQYF. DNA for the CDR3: TGTGCCAGCAGTGAAGGGTCATACAGTCGCAAAAACATTCAGTACTTC.

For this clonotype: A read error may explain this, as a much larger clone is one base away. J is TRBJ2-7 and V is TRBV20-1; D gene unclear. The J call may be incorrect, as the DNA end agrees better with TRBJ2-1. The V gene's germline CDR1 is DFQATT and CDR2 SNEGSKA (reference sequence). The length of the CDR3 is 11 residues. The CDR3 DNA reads TGCAGTGCTAGAAAGAACTACGAGCAGTTCTTC. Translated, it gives CSARKNYEQFF.

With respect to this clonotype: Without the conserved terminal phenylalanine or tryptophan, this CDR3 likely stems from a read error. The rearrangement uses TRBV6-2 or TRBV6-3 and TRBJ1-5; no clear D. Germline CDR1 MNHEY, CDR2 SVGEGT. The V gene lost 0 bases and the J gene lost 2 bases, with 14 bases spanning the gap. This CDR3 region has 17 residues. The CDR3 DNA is TGTGCCAGCAGTTACTCTCGTCCGGGTCAGGGCAATCAGCCCCAGCATTGT. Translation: CASSYSRPGQGNQPQHC.

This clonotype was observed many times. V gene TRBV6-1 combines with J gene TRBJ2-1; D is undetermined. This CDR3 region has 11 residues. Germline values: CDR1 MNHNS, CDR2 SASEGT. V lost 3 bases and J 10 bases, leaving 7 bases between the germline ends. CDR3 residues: CASSELGEQFF. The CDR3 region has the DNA TGTGCCAGCAGTGAGTTGGGGGAGCAGTTCTTC.

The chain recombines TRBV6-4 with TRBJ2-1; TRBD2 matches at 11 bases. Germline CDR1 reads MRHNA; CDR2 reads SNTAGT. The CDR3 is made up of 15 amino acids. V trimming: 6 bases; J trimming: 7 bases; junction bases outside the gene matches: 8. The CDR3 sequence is CASSPGLAAGNEQFF. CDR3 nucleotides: TGTGCCAGCAGCCCGGGACTAGCGGCGGGGAATGAGCAGTTCTTC.

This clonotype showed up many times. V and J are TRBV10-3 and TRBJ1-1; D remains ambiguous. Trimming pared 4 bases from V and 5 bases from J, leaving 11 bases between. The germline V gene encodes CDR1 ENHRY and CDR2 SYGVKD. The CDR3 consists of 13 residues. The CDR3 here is CAISARGKTEAFF. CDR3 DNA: TGTGCCATCAGTGCACGGGGAAAGACTGAAGCTTTCTTT.

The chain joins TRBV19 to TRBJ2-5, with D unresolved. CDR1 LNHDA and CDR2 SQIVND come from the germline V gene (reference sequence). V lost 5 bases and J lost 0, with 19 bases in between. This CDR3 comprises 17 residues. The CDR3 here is CASSAYPLKEYQETQYF. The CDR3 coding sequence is TGTGCCAGTAGTGCGTATCCCCTCAAGGAGTACCAAGAGACCCAGTACTTC. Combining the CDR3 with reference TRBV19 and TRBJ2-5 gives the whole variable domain DGGITQSPKYLFRKEGQNVTLSCEQNLNHDAMYWYRQDPGQGLRLIYYSQIVNDFQKGDIAEGYSVSREKKESFPLTVTSAQKNPTAFYLCASSAYPLKEYQETQYFGPGTRLLVL.